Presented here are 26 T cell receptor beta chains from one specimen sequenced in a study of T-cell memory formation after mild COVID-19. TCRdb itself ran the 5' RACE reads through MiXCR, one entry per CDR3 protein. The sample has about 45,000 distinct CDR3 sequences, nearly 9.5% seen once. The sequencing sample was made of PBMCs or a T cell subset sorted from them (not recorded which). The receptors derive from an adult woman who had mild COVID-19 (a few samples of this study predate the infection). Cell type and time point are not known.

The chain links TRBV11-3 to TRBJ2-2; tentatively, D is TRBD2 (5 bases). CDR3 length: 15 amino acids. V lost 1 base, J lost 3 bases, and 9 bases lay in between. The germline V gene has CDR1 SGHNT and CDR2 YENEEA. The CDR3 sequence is CASSLGHGDTGELFF. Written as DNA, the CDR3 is TGTGCCAGCAGCTTAGGGCACGGGGACACCGGGGAGCTGTTTTTT.

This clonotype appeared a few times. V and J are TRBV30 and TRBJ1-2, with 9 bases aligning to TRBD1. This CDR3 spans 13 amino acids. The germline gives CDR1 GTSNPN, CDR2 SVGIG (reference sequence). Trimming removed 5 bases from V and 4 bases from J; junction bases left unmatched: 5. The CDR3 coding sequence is TGTGCCTGGCAGGGACAGGGTTTCTATGGCTACACCTTC. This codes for CAWQGQGFYGYTF.

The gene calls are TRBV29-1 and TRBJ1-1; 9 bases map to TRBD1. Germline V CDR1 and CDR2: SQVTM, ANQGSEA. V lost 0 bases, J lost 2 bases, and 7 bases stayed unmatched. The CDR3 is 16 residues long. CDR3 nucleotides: TGCAGCGTTGAAGAGTACAGGGGGCGGGTAAACACTGAAGCTTTCTTT. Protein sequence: CSVEEYRGRVNTEAFF.

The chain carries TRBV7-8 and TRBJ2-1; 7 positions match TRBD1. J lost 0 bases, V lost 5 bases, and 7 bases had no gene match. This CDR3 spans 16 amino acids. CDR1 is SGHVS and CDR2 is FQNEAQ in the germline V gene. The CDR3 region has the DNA TGTGCCAGCAGCCCCGACAGGGCTGGCTCCTACAATGAGCAGTTCTTC. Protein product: CASSPDRAGSYNEQFF.

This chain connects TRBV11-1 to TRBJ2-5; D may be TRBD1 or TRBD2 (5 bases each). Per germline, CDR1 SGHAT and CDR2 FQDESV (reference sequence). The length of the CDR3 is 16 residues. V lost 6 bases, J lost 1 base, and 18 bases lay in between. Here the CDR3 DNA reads TGTGCCAGCAGACCCGGTAGTGTGGGGACCCAAGAGACCCAGTACTTC. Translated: CASRPGSVGTQETQYF. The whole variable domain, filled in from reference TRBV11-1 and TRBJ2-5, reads EAEVAQSPRYKITEKSQAVAFWCDPISGHATLYWYRQILGQGPELLVQFQDESVVDDSQLPKDRFSAERLKGVDSTLKIQPAELGDSAMYLCASRPGSVGTQETQYFGPGTRLLVL.

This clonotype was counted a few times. In DNA, the CDR3 is TGTGCCAGCTCACCACCGACGCTGACGGGGCGGAACACTGAAGCTTTCTTT. The encoded protein is CASSPPTLTGRNTEAFF. The chain employs TRBV18 and TRBJ1-1, with D possibly being TRBD1 (5 bases). Trimming took off 0 bases at V and 1 base at J, with 15 bases between the two ends. There are 17 residues in the CDR3. The germline CDR1 and CDR2 sequences are KGHSH and LQKENI.

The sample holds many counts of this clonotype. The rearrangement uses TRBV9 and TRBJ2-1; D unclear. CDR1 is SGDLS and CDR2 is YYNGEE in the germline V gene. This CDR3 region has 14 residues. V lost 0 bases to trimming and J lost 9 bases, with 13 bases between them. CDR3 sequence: CASSVGPAAFEQFF. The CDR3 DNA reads TGTGCCAGCAGCGTAGGGCCAGCAGCCTTTGAGCAGTTCTTC.

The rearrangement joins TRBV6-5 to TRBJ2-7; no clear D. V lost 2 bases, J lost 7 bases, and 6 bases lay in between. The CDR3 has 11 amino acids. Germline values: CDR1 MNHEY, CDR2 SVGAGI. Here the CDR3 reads CASSYGPEQYF. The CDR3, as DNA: TGTGCCAGCAGTTACGGCCCGGAGCAGTACTTC.

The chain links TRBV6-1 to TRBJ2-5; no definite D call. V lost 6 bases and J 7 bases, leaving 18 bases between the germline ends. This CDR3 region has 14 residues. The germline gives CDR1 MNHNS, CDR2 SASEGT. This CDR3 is CASRAGPYFATQYF. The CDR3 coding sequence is TGTGCCAGCAGGGCCGGGCCCTATTTCGCGACCCAGTACTTC.

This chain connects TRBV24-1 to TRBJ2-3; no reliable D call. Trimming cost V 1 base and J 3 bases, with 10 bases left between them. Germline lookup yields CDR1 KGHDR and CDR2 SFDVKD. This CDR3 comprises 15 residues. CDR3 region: CATSDFTSGTDTQYF. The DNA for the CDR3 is TGTGCCACCAGTGATTTCACCAGTGGGACAGATACGCAGTATTTT.

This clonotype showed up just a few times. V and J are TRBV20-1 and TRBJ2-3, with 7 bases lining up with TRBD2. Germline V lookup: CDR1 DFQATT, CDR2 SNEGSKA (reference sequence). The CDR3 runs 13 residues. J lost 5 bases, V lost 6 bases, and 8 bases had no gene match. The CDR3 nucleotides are TGCAGTGCGGGGGGGGTTACGGGAGATACGCAGTATTTT. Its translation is CSAGGVTGDTQYF.

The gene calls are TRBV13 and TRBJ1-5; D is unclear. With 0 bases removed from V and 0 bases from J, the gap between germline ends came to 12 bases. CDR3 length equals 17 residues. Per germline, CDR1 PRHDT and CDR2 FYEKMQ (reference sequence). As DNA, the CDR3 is TGTGCCAGCAGCTTAGGCGGAGGGCGGCGTAGCAATCAGCCCCAGCATTTT. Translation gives CASSLGGGRRSNQPQHF. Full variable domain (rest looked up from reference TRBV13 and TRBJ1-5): AAGVIQSPRHLIKEKRETATLKCYPIPRHDTVYWYQQGPGQDPQFLISFYEKMQSDKGSIPDRFSAQQFSDYHSELNMSSLELGDSALYFCASSLGGGRRSNQPQHFGDGTRLSIL.

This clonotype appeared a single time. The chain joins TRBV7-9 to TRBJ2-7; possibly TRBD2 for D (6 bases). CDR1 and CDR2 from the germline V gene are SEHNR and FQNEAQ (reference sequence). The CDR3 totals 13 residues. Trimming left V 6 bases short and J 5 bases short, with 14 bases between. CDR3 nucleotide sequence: TGTGCCAGCAGAACAGCTGGCGGGAACGAGCAGTACTTC. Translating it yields CASRTAGGNEQYF.

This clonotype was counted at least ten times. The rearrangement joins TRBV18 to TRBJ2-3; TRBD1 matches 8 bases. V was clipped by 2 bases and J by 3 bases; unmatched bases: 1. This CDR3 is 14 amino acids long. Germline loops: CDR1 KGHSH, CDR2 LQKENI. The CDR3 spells CASSPGQGTDTQYF. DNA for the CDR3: TGTGCCAGCTCACCAGGACAGGGTACAGATACGCAGTATTTT.

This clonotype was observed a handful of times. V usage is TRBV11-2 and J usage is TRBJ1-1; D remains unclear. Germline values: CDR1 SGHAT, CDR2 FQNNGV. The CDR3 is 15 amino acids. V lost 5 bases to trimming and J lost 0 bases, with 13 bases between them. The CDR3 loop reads CASSTVRDLNTEAFF. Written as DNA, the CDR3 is TGTGCCAGCAGCACCGTCCGCGACTTGAACACTGAAGCTTTCTTT.

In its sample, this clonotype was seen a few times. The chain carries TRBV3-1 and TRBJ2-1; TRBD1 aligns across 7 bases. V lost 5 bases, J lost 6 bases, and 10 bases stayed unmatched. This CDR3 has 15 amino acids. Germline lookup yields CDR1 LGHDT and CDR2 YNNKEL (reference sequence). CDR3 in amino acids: CASSLTGAARNEQFF. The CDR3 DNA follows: TGTGCCAGCAGCTTAACAGGGGCGGCTCGCAATGAGCAGTTCTTC.

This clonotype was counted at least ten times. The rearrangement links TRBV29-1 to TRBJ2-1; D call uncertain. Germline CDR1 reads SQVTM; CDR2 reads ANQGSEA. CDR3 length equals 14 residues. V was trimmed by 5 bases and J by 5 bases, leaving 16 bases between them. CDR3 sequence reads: CSVPTWVRDNEQFF. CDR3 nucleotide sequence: TGCAGCGTTCCGACTTGGGTTCGCGACAATGAGCAGTTCTTC.

The DNA for the CDR3 is TGCAGTGCCCAGCGGGACAGCAATCAGCCCCAGCATTTT. It yields the protein CSAQRDSNQPQHF. The genes are TRBV20-1 and TRBJ1-5; D possibly corresponds to TRBD1 (5 bases). From germline, CDR1 is DFQATT and CDR2 SNEGSKA (reference sequence). The CDR3 covers 13 residues. V lost 6 bases to trimming and J lost 1 base, with 10 bases between them.

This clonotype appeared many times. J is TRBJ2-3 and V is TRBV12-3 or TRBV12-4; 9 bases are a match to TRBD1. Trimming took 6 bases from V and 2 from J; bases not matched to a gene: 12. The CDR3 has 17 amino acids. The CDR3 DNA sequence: TGTGCCAGCAGCCTCGGGACAGGGAGGCTGATCACAGATACGCAGTATTTT. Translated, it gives CASSLGTGRLITDTQYF.

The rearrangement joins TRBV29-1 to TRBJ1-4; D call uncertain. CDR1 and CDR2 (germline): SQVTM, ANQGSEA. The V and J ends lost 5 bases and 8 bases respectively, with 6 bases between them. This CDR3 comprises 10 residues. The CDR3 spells CSVLGEKLFF. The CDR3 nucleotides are TGCAGCGTTTTGGGGGAAAAACTGTTTTTT.

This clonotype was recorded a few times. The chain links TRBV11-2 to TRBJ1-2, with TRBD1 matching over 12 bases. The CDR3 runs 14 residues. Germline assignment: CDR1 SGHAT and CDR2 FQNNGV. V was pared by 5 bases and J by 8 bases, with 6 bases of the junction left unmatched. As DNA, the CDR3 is TGTGCCAGCAGCCAGGGACAGGGGGCATGGGGCTACACCTTC. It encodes CASSQGQGAWGYTF.

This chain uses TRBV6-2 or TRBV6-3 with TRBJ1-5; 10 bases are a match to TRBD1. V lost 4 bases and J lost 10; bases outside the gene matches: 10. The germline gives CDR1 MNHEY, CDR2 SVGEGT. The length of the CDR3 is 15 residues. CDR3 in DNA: TGTGCCAGCAGTTCTTCCGGGACAGGGGCGCAACCCCAGCATTTT. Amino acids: CASSSSGTGAQPQHF.

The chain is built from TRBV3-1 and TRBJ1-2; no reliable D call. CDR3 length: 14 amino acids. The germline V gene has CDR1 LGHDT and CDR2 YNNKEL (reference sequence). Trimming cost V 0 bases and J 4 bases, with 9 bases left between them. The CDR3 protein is CASSQEGRLYGYTF. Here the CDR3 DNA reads TGTGCCAGCAGCCAAGAAGGACGGCTCTATGGCTACACCTTC.

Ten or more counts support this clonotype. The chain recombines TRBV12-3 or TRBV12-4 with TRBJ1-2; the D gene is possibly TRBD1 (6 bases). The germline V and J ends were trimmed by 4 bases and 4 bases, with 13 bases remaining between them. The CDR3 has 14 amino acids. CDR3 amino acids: CASSSTGKIYGYTF. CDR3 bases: TGTGCCAGCAGTTCCACAGGGAAAATCTATGGCTACACCTTC.

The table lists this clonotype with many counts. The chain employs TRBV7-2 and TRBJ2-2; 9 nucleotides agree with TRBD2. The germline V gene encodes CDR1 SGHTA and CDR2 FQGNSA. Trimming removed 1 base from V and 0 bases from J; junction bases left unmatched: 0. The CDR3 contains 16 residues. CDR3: CASSLVAGANTGELFF. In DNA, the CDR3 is TGTGCCAGCAGCTTAGTAGCGGGAGCGAACACCGGGGAGCTGTTTTTT.

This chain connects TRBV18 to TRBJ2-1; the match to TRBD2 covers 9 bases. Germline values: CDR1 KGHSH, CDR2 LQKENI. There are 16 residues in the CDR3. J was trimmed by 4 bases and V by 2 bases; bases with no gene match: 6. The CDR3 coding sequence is TGTGCCAGCTCACCATTAAAGAGCGGGGGGTACAATGAGCAGTTCTTC. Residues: CASSPLKSGGYNEQFF. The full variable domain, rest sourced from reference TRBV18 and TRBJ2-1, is NAGVMQNPRHLVRRRGQEARLRCSPMKGHSHVYWYRQLPEEGLKFMVYLQKENIIDESGMPKERFSAEFPKEGPSILRIQQVVRGDSAAYFCASSPLKSGGYNEQFFGPGTRLTVL.